Sequencing of this T cell receptor (beta chain) was carried out in a study of identical twins' blood T cells. Study-level background: About 50 million reads covered roughly 6 alpha-chain and roughly 6 beta-chain libraries.

V dropped 6 bases and J dropped 10 bases, with 21 bases sitting between them. The CDR3 consists of 14 residues. A remark on this clonotype: Its antigen is as yet unknown.

Study findings and constraints: Shared environment remains a possible cause of twin similarity. Top TCRbeta clonotypes were shared more with twin than unrelated donors.

Both ends of each TCR cDNA library bore sample-specific barcodes. TCRdb fed the 5' RACE reads into MiXCR, producing one record per CDR3 protein. The data contain 400,000 or so distinct CDR3 sequences, more than 25% of them singletons. Sequencing was performed on PBMCs. This rearrangement joins TRBV12-3 or TRBV12-4 to TRBJ1-1, with D unresolved. The sequence came from a woman aged 18-55 years in good health. The CDR3 here is CASSPTRTDLVAFF. The CDR3 DNA follows: TGTGCCAGCAGCCCCACCAGGACCGACTTGGTAGCTTTCTTT.